This T cell receptor (beta chain) was sequenced for a study of T cell responses to AZD1222 COVID-19 vaccine. Note on this clone: Its target is unknown.

Germline V lookup: CDR1 SGHTA, CDR2 FQGNSA. This CDR3 has 11 residues. V was clipped by 5 bases and J by 7 bases, with 8 bases between them. Study findings and constraints: Most donors were white British, females outnumbered males, and clonal diversity was possibly underestimated.

Profiled with immunoSEQ multiplex PCR; TCRdb holds only in-frame clones, not every one. Its table lists over 130,000 clones. The V call is TRBV7-2, the J call TRBJ2-5; D remains ambiguous. The sequence was collected from an adult in good health. Sequenced sample: peripheral blood. The CDR3 loop is CASSPGVTQYF. The CDR3 DNA is TGTGCCAGCAGCCCCGGAGTGACCCAGTACTTC.